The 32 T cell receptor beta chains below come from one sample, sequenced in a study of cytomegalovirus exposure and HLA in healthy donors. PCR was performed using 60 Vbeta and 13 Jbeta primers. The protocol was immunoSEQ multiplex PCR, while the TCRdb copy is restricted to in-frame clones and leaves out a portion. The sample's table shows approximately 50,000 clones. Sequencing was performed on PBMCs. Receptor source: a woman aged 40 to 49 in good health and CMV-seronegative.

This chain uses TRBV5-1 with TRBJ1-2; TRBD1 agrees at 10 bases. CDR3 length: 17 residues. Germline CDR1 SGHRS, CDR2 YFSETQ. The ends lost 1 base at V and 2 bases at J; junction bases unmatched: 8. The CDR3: CASSLTSPGQGNYGYTF. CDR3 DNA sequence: TGCGCCAGCAGCTTGACTTCACCGGGACAGGGGAACTATGGCTACACCTTC.

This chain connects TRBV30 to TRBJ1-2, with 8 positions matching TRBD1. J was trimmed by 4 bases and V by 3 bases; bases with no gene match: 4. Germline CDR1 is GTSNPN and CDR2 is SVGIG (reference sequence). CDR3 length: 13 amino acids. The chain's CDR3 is CAWRGQGAYGYTF. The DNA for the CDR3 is TGTGCCTGGAGGGGTCAGGGGGCCTATGGCTACACCTTC.

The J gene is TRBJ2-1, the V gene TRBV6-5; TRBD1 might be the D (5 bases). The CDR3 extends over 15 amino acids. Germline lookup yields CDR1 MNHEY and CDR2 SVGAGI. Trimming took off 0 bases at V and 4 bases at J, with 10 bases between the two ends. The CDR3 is CASSYSGDRYNEQFF. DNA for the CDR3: TGTGCCAGCAGTTACTCAGGGGATCGATACAATGAGCAGTTCTTC.

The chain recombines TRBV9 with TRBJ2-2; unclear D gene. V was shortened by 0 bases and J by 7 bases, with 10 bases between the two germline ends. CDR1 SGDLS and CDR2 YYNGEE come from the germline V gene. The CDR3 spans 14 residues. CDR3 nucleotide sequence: TGTGCCAGCAGCGTAGGACACCGAGTCGGGGAGCTGTTTTTT. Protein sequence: CASSVGHRVGELFF.

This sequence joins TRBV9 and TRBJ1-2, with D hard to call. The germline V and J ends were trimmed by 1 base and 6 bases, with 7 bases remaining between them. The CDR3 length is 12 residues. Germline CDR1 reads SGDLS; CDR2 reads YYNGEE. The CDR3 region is CASSVNRNGYTF. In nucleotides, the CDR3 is TGTGCCAGCAGCGTAAACAGAAATGGCTACACCTTC.

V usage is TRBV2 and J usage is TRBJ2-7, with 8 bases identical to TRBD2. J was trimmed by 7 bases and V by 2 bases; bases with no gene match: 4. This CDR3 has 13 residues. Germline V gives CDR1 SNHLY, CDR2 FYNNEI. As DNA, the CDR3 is TGTGCCAGCAGTGAACAGCGCGGGGGGGAGCAGTACTTC. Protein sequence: CASSEQRGGEQYF. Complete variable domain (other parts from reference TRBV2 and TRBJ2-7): EPEVTQTPSHQVTQMGQEVILRCVPISNHLYFYWYRQILGQKVEFLVSFYNNEISEKSEIFDDQFSVERPDGSNFTLKIRSTKLEDSAMYFCASSEQRGGEQYFGPGTRLTVT.

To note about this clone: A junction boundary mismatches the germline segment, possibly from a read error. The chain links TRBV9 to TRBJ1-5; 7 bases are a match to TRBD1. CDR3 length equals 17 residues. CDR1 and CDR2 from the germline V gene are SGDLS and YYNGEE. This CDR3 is CASSVSRQGLRGQHQHF. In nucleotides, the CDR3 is TGTGCCAGCAGCGTAAGTAGACAGGGTCTAAGGGGTCAGCACCAGCATTTT. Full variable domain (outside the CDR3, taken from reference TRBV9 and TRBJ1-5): DSGVTQTPKHLITATGQRVTLRCSPRSGDLSVYWYQQSLDQGLQFLIQYYNGEERAKGNILERFSAQQFPDLHSELNLSSLELGDSALYFCASSVSRQGLRGQHQHFGDGTRLSIL.

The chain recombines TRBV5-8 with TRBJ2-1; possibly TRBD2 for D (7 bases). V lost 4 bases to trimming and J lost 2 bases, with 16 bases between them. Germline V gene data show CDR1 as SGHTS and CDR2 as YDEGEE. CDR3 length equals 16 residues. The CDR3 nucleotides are TGTGCCAGCAGCCCCCGGGGGGCAGGGACCTACAATGAGCAGTTCTTC. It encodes CASSPRGAGTYNEQFF.

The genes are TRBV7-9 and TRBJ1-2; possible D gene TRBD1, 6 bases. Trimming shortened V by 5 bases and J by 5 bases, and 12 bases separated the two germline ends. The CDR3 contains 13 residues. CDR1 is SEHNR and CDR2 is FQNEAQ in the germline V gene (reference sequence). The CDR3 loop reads CASSVTGEYGYTF. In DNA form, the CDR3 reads TGTGCCAGCAGCGTGACAGGCGAATATGGCTACACCTTC. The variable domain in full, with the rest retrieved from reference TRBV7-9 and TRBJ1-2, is DTGVSQNPRHKITKRGQNVTFRCDPISEHNRLYWYRQTLGQGPEFLTYFQNEAQLEKSRLLSDRFSAERPKGSFSTLEIQRTEQGDSAMYLCASSVTGEYGYTFGSGTRLTVV.

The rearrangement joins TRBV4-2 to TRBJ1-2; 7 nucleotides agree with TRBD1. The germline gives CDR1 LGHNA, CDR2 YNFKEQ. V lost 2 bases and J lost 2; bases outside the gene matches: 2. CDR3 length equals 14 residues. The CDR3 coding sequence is TGTGCCAGCAGCCAACAACAGGGGAACTATGGCTACACCTTC. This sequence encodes CASSQQQGNYGYTF.

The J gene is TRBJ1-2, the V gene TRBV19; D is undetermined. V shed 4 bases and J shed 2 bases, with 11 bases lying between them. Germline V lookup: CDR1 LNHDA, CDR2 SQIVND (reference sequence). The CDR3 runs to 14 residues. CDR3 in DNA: TGTGCCAGTAGTAGGAGGACGGAGAACTATGGCTACACCTTC. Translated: CASSRRTENYGYTF. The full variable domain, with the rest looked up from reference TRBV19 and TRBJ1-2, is DGGITQSPKYLFRKEGQNVTLSCEQNLNHDAMYWYRQDPGQGLRLIYYSQIVNDFQKGDIAEGYSVSREKKESFPLTVTSAQKNPTAFYLCASSRRTENYGYTFGSGTRLTVV.

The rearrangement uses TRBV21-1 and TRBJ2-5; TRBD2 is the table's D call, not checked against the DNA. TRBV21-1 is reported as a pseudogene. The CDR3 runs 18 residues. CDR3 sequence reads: CASKYGLAGDPGQETQYF. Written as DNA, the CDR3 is TGTGCCAGCAAATACGGACTAGCGGGAGATCCGGGGCAAGAGACCCAGTACTTC.

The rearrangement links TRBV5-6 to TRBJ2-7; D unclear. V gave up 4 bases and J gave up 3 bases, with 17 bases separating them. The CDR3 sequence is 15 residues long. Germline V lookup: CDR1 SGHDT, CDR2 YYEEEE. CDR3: CASSLPERSVYEQYF. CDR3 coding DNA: TGTGCCAGCAGCCTCCCCGAAAGGAGTGTCTACGAGCAGTACTTC.

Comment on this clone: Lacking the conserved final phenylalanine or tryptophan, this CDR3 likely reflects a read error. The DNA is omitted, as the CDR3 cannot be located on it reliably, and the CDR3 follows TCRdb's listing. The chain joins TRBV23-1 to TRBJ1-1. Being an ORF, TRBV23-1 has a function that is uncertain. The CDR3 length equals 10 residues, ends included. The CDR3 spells CASSQSITGV.

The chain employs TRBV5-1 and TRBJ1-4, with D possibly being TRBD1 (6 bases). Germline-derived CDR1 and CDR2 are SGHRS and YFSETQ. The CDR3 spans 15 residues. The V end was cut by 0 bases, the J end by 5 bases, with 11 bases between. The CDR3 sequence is CASSLDGTPNEKLFF. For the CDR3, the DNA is TGCGCCAGCAGCTTGGATGGGACACCGAATGAAAAACTGTTTTTT. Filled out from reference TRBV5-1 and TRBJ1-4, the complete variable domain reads KAGVTQTPRYLIKTRGQQVTLSCSPISGHRSVSWYQQTPGQGLQFLFEYFSETQRNKGNFPGRFSGRQFSNSRSEMNVSTLELGDSALYLCASSLDGTPNEKLFFGSGTQLSVL.

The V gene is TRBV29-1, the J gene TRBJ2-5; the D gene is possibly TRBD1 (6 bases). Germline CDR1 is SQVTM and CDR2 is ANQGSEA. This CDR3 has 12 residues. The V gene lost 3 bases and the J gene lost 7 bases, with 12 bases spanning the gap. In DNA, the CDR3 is TGCAGCGTTGACCCAGGGGCCCGGACCCAGTACTTC. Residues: CSVDPGARTQYF. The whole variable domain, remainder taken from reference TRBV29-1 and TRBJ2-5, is SAVISQKPSRDICQRGTSLTIQCQVDSQVTMMFWYRQQPGQSLTLIATANQGSEATYESGFVIDKFPISRPNLTFSTLTVSNMSPEDSSIYLCSVDPGARTQYFGPGTRLLVL.

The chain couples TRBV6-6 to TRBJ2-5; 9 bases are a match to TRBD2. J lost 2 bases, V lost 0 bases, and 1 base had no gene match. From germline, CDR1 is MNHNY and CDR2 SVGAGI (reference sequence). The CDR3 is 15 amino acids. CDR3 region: CASSYSLAGQETQYF. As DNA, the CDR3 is TGTGCCAGCAGTTACTCGCTAGCGGGACAAGAGACCCAGTACTTC.

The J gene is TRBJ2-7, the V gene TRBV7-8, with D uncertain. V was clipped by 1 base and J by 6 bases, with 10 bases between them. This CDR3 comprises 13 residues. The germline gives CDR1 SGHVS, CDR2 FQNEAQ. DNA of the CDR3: TGTGCCAGCAGCTTAGTCCCCGTGGCCGAGCAGTACTTC. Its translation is CASSLVPVAEQYF.

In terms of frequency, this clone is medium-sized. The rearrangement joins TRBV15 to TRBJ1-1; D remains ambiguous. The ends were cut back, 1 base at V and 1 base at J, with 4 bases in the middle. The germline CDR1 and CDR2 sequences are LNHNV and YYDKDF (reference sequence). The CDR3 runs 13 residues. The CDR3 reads CATSRAENTEAFF. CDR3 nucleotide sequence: TGTGCCACCAGCAGAGCAGAGAACACTGAAGCTTTCTTT.

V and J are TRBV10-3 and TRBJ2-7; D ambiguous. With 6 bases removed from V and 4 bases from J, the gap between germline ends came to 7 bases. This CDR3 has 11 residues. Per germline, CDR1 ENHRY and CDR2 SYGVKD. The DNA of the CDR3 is TGTGCCATCAGCGTCGGGTACGAGCAGTACTTC. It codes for CAISVGYEQYF.

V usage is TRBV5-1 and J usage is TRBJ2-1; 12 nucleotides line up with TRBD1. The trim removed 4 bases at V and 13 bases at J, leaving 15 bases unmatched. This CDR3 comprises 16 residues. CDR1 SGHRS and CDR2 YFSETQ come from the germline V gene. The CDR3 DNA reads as TGCGCCAGCAGCGACCCCGGGACAGGGGGCAGGGGATATCAGTTCTTC. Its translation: CASSDPGTGGRGYQFF.

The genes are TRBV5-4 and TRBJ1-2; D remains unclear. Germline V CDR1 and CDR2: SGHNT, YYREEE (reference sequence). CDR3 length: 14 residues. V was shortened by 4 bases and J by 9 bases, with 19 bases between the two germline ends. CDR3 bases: TGTGCCAGCAGCCCAATGGACTTAATCGGGAGCTACACCTTC. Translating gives CASSPMDLIGSYTF.

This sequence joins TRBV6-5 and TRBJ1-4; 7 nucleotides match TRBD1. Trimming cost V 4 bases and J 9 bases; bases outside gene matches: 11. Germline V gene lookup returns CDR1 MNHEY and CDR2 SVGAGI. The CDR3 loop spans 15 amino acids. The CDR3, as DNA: TGTGCCAGCAGTTGGACAGGCTCAAGGGCTCAAAAACTGTTTTTT. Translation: CASSWTGSRAQKLFF.

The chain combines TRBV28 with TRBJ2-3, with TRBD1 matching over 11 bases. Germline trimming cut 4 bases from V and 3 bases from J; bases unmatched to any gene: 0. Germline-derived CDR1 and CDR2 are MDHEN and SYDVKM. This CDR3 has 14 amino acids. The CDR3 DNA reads TGTGCCAGCAGTTGGGACAGGGGGACAGATACGCAGTATTTT. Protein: CASSWDRGTDTQYF.

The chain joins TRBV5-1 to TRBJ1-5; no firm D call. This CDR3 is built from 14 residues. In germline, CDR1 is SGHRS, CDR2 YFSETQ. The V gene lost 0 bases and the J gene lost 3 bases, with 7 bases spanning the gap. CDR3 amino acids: CASSLGGFNQPQHF. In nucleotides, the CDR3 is TGCGCCAGCAGCTTGGGAGGTTTCAATCAGCCCCAGCATTTT.

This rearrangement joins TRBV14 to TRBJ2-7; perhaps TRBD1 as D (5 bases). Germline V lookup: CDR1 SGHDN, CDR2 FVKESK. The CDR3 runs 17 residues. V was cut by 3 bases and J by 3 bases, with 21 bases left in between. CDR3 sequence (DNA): TGTGCCAGCAGCCAGGATTACAGGTTACAAGGAGTCTACGAGCAGTACTTC. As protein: CASSQDYRLQGVYEQYF.

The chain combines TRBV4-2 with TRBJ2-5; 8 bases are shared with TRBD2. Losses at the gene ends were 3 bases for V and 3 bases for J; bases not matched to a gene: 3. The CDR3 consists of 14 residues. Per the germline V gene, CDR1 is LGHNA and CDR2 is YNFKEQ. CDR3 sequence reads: CASSQGLEEETQYF. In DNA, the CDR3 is TGTGCCAGCAGCCAGGGACTAGAAGAAGAGACCCAGTACTTC.

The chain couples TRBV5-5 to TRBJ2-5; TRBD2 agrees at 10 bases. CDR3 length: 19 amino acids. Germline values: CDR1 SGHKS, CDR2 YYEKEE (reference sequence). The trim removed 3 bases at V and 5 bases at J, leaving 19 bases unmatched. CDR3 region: CASSSAGGSGRFLLETQYF. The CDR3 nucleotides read TGTGCCAGCAGCTCTGCGGGTGGTAGCGGGAGGTTTCTATTGGAGACCCAGTACTTC.

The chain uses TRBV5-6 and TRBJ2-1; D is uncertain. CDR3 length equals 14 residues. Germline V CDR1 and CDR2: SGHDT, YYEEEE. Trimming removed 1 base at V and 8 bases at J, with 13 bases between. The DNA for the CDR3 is TGTGCCAGCAGCTTGATGTTACTCCGCGATGAGCAGTTCTTC. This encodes CASSLMLLRDEQFF.

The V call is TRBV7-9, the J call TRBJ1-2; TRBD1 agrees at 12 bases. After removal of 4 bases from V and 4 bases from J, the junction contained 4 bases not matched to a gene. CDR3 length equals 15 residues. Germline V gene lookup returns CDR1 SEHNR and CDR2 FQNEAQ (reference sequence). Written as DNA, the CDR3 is TGTGCCAGCAGCTCGGGACAGGGGGCAATCTATGGCTACACCTTC. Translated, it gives CASSSGQGAIYGYTF.

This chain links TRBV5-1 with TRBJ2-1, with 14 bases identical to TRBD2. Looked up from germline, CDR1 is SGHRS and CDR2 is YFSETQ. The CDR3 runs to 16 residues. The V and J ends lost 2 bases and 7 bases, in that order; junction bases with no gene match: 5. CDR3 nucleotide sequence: TGCGCCAGCAGCTTTGGACTAGCGGGAGGAAGGAATGAGCAGTTCTTC. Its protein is CASSFGLAGGRNEQFF.

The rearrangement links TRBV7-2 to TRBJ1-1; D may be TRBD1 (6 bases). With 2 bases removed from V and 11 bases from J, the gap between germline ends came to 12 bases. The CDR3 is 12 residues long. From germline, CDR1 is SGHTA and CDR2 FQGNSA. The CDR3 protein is CASSLYGTIAFF. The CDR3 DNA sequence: TGTGCCAGCAGCTTATATGGGACAATTGCTTTCTTT.